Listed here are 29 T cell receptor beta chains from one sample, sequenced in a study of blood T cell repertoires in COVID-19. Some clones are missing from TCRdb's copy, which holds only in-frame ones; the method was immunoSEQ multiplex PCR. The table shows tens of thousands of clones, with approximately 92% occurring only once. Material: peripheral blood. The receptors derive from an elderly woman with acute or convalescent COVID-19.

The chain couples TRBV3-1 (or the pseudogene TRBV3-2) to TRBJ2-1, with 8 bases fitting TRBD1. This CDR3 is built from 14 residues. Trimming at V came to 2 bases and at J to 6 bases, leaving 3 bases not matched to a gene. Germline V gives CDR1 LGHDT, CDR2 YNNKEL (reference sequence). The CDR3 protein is CASSQSDRVNEQFF. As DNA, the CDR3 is TGTGCCAGCAGCCAATCGGACAGGGTCAATGAGCAGTTCTTC.

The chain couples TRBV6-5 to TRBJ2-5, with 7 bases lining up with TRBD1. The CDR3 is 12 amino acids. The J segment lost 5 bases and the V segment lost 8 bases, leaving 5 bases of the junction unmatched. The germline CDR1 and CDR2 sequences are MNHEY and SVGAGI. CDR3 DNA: TGTGCCAGCCTTGGGACAGTTGAGACCCAGTACTTC. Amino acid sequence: CASLGTVETQYF.

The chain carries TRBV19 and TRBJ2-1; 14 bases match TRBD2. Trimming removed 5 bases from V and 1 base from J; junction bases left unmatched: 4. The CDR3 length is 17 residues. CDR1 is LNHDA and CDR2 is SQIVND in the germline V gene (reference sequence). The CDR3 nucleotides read TGTGCCAGTAGTCGCGGGACTAGCGGGGGATCCTACAATGAGCAGTTCTTC. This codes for CASSRGTSGGSYNEQFF.

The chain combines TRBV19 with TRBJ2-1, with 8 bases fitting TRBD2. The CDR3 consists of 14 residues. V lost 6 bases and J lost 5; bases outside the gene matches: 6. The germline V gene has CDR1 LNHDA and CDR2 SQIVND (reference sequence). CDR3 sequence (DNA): TGTGCCAGTAGGTACACTAGCGGAAACAATGAGCAGTTCTTC. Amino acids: CASRYTSGNNEQFF.

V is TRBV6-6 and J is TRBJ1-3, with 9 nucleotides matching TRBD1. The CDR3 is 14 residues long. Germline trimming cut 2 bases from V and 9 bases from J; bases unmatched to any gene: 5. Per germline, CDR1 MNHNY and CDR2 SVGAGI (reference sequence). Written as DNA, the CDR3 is TGTGCCAGCAGTTACCAGGGACAGGGAGGCACCATATATTTT. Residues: CASSYQGQGGTIYF.

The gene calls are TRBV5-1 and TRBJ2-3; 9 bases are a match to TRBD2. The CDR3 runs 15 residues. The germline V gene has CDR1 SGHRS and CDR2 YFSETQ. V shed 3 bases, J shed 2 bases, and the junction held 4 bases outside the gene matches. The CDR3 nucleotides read TGCGCCAGCAGCTCCGGGACTAGCCACACAGATACGCAGTATTTT. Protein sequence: CASSSGTSHTDTQYF.

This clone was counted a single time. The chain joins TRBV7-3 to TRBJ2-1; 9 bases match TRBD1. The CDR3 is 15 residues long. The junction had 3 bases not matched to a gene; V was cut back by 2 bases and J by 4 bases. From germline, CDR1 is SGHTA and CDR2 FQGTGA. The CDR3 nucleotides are TGTGCCAGCAGCTTAGACAGGGGGAGGTACAATGAGCAGTTCTTC. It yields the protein CASSLDRGRYNEQFF.

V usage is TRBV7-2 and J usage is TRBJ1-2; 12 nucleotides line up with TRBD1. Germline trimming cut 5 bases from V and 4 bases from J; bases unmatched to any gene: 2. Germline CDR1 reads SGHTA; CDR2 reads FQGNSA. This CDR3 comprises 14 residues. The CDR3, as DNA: TGTGCCAGCAGCCAGGGACAGGGGGCCTATGGCTACACCTTC. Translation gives CASSQGQGAYGYTF.

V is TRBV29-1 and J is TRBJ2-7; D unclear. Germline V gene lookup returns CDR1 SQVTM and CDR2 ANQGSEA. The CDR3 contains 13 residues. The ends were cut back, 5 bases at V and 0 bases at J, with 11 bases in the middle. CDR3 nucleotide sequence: TGCAGCGTTAAGCTGCCGGGCTCCTACGAGCAGTACTTC. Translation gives CSVKLPGSYEQYF.

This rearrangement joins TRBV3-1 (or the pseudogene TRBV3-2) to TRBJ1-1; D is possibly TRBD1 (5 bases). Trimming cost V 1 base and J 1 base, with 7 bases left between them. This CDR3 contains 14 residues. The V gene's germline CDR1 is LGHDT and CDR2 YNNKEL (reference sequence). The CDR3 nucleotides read TGTGCCAGCAGCCAAGGGGGCGGGAACACTGAAGCTTTCTTT. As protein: CASSQGGGNTEAFF.

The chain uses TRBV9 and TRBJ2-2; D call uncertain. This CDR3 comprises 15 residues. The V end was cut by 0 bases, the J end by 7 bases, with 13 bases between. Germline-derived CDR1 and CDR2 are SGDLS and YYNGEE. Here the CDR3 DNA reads TGTGCCAGCAGCGTAGCTATCGCCCAAGACGGGGAGCTGTTTTTT. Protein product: CASSVAIAQDGELFF.

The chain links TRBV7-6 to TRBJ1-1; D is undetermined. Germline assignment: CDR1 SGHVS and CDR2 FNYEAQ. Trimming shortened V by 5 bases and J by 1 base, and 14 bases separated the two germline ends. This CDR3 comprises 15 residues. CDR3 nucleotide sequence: TGTGCCAGCAGCCCCGTGACGACGGGGAACACTGAAGCTTTCTTT. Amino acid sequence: CASSPVTTGNTEAFF.

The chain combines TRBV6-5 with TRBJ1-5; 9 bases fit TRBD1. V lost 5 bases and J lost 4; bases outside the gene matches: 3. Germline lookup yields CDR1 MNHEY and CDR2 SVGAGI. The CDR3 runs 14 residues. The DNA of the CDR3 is TGTGCCAGCAGTCCGACAGGGGGTAATCAGCCCCAGCATTTT. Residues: CASSPTGGNQPQHF.

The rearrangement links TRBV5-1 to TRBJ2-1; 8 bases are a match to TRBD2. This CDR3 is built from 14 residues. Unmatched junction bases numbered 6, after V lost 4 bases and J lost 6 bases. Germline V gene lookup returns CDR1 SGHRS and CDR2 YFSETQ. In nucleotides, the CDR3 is TGCGCCAGCAGCCTCGGGGGGGCTGTCAATGAGCAGTTCTTC. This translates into CASSLGGAVNEQFF.

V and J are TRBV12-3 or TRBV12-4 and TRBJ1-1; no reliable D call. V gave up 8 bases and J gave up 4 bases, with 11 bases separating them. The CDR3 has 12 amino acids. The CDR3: CASLRFGTEAFF. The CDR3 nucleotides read TGTGCCAGCCTGCGGTTTGGCACTGAAGCTTTCTTT.

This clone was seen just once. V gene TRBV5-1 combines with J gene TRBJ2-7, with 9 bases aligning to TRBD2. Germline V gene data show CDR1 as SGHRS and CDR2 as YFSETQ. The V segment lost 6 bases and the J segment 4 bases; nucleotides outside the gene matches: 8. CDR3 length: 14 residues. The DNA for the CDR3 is TGCGCCAGCAACCAAGCGGGGGGATTATACGAGCAGTACTTC. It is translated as CASNQAGGLYEQYF.

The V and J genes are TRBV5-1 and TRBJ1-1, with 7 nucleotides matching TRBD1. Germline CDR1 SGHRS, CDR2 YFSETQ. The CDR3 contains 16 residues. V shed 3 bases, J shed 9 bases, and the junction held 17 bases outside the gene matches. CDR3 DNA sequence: TGCGCCAGCAGCTCGTCAGGGAGACAGGGTATTCTTAAAGCTTTCTTT. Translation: CASSSSGRQGILKAFF. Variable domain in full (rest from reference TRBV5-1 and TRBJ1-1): KAGVTQTPRYLIKTRGQQVTLSCSPISGHRSVSWYQQTPGQGLQFLFEYFSETQRNKGNFPGRFSGRQFSNSRSEMNVSTLELGDSALYLCASSSSGRQGILKAFFGQGTRLTVV.

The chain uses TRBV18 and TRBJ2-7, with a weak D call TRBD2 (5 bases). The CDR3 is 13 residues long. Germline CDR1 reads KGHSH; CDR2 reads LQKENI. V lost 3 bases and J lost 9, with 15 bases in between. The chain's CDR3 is CASSPPGELGQYF. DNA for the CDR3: TGTGCCAGCTCACCTCCCGGGGAGCTTGGGCAGTACTTC.

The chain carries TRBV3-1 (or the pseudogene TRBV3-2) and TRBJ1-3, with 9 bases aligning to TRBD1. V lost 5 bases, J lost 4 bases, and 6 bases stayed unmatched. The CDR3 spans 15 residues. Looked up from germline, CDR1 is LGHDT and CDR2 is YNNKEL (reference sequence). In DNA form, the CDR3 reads TGTGCCAGCAGCTGGGACAGGGTCAGCGGAAACACCATATATTTT. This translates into CASSWDRVSGNTIYF.

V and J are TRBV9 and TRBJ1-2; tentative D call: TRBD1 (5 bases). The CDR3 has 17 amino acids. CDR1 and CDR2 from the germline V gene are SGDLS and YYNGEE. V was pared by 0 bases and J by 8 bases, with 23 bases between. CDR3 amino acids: CASSVGDVRAGLSGYTF. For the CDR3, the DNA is TGTGCCAGCAGCGTAGGGGATGTAAGGGCAGGGCTAAGCGGCTACACCTTC.

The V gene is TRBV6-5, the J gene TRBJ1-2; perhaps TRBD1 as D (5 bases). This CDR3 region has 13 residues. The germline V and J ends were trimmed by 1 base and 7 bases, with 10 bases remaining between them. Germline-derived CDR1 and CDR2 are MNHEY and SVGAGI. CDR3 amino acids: CASSYFQGGGYTF. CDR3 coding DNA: TGTGCCAGCAGTTACTTCCAGGGCGGTGGCTACACCTTC.

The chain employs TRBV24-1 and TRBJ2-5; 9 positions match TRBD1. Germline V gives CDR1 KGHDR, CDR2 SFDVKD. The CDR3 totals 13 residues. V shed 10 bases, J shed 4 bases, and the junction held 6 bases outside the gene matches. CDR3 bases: TGTGCCACAGCGGGACAGGGCGGAGAGACCCAGTACTTC. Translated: CATAGQGGETQYF.

The CDR3 DNA is TGTGCCAGCAGCCAAGTCGCAGGGGGCGGAGCTTTCTTT. It specifies CASSQVAGGGAFF. The chain couples TRBV3-1 (or the pseudogene TRBV3-2) to TRBJ1-1; the match to TRBD1 covers 8 bases. The germline gives CDR1 LGHDT, CDR2 YNNKEL (reference sequence). V gave up 1 base and J gave up 10 bases; unmatched junction bases: 5. The CDR3 is 13 amino acids.

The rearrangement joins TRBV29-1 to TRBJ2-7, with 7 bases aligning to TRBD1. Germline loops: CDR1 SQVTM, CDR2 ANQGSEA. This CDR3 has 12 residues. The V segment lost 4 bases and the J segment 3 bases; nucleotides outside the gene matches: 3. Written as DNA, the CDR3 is TGCAGCGTTGTAGCAGGGGGCTACGAGCAGTACTTC. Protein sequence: CSVVAGGYEQYF.

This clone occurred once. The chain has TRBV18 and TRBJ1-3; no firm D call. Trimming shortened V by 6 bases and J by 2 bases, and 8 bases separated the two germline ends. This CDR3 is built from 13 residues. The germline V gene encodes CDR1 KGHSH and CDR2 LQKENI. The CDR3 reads CASSAGTGNTIYF. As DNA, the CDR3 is TGTGCCAGCTCGGCGGGGACTGGAAACACCATATATTTT.

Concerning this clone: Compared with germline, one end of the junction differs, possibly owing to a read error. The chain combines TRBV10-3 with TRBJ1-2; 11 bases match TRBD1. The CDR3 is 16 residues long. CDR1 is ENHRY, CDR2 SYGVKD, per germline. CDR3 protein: CATSGSRDRGFYGYTF. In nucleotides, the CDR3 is TGTGCCACCAGTGGGTCCCGGGACAGGGGGTTCTATGGCTACACCTTC.

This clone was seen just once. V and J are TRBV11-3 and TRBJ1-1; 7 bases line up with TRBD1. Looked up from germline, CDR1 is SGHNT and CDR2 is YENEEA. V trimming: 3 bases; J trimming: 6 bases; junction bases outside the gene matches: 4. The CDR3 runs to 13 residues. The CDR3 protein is CASSFTGAAEAFF. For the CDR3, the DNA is TGTGCCAGCAGCTTTACAGGGGCAGCTGAAGCTTTCTTT.

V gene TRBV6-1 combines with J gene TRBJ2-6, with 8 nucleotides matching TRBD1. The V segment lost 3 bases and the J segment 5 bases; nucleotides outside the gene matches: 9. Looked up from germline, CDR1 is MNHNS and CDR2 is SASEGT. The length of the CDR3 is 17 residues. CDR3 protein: CASSDGRGLLWANVLTF. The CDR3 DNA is TGTGCCAGCAGTGACGGCAGGGGGCTCCTTTGGGCCAACGTCCTGACTTTC.

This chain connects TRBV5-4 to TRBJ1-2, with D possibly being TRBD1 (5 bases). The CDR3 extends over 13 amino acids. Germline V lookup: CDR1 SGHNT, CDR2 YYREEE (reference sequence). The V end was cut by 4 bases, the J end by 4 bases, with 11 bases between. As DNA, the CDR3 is TGTGCCAGCAGCCCCTTGGGGGGCTATGGCTACACCTTC. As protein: CASSPLGGYGYTF.